This entry features one T cell receptor (beta chain) sequence. The antigen remains undetermined. The sample is drawn from a study of Ad26.COV2.S vaccination and SARS-CoV-2 variants. Study-level information: Ad26.COV2.S arm of COV1001 included the donor. Study-wide results and limits: The TCR breadth and depth analyses may have understated or missed part of the total T cell responses.

Stated treatment: roughly 20 received Ad26.COV2.S at low or high dose, single or two shots; about 5 received placebo; per-sample allocation not given. Day 63 following the first vaccine or placebo injection was when the samples were taken. Clones were sequenced by immunoSEQ multiplex PCR, and TCRdb holds only the in-frame ones, with some missing. Of about 460,000 clones in the sample, about nine tenths were seen once. J was trimmed by 3 bases and V by 1 base; bases with no gene match: 3. CDR1 is SGHAT, CDR2 FQNNGV, per germline. This CDR3 comprises 15 residues. Material: peripheral blood, obtained in a trial of Ad26.COV2.S vaccine versus placebo. The V gene is TRBV11-2, the J gene TRBJ1-3; 7 nucleotides line up with TRBD1. This clonotype originated in a person between 18 and 60 years old who received the Ad26.COV2.S COVID-19 vaccine or a placebo. The CDR3 region has the DNA TGTGCCAGCAGCTTAGTACAGGGGAGTGGAAACACCATATATTTT. Protein product: CASSLVQGSGNTIYF.